These 25 T cell receptor beta chains came from one sample sequenced in a study of neoadjuvant anti-PD-1 for oral cavity cancer. Clones were read by immunoSEQ multiplex PCR, and TCRdb kept only the in-frame ones, dropping some. The sample holds 70,000 to 95,000 clones, about 84% seen once. Material: PBMCs, obtained before nivolumab (anti-PD-1) treatment. Source of these receptors: a person between 40 and 80 years old with oral cavity squamous cell carcinoma.

The chain carries TRBV5-5 and TRBJ2-7, with D tentatively TRBD1 (6 bases). Trimming removed 0 bases from V and 0 bases from J, with 7 bases in between. There are 14 residues in the CDR3. Germline CDR1 reads SGHKS; CDR2 reads YYEKEE (reference sequence). CDR3 coding DNA: TGTGCCAGCAGCTTGGTACAGGGCTCCTACGAGCAGTACTTC. Its protein product is CASSLVQGSYEQYF. Full variable domain (rest looked up from reference TRBV5-5 and TRBJ2-7): DAGVTQSPTHLIKTRGQQVTLRCSPISGHKSVSWYQQVLGQGPQFIFQYYEKEERGRGNFPDRFSARQFPNYSSELNVNALLLGDSALYLCASSLVQGSYEQYFGPGTRLTVT.

The V gene is TRBV5-1, the J gene TRBJ2-7; 7 positions match TRBD1. The CDR3 is made up of 14 amino acids. V dropped 4 bases and J dropped 5; count of bases not matched to a gene: 9. Germline V CDR1 and CDR2: SGHRS, YFSETQ. In DNA, the CDR3 is TGCGCCAGCAGCCCACAGGGGACGCCCGACGAGCAGTACTTC. As protein: CASSPQGTPDEQYF.

This chain joins TRBV14 and TRBJ2-3, with D unresolved. The CDR3 contains 17 residues. V was trimmed by 1 base and J by 0 bases, leaving 14 bases between them. Germline values: CDR1 SGHDN, CDR2 FVKESK. The CDR3 DNA follows: TGTGCCAGCAGCCAAGTATATAGCCGGCCTAGCACAGATACGCAGTATTTT. It translates to CASSQVYSRPSTDTQYF. Combining the CDR3 with reference TRBV14 and TRBJ2-3 gives the whole variable domain EAGVTQFPSHSVIEKGQTVTLRCDPISGHDNLYWYRRVMGKEIKFLLHFVKESKQDESGMPNNRFLAERTGGTYSTLKVQPAELEDSGVYFCASSQVYSRPSTDTQYFGPGTRLTVL.

Here the CDR3 DNA reads TGTGCCAGCAGCTTAGGACCAGGGGGCAAGTACGAGCAGTACTTC. Translated: CASSLGPGGKYEQYF. The chain employs TRBV11-1 and TRBJ2-7; 8 positions agree with TRBD1. V lost 1 base, J lost 4 bases, and 6 bases stayed unmatched. This CDR3 is built from 15 residues. Germline V gene data show CDR1 as SGHAT and CDR2 as FQDESV (reference sequence).

The chain links TRBV5-1 to TRBJ2-5; a weak D match, TRBD1 (5 bases). CDR1 is SGHRS, CDR2 YFSETQ, per germline. There are 15 residues in the CDR3. V was cut by 3 bases and J by 2 bases, with 14 bases left in between. The chain's CDR3 is CASSWGGRTQETQYF. For the CDR3, the DNA is TGCGCCAGCAGCTGGGGCGGAAGGACACAAGAGACCCAGTACTTC.

The chain has TRBV7-2 and TRBJ2-7, with TRBD2 matching 7 bases. The CDR3 is 15 residues long. In germline, CDR1 is SGHTA, CDR2 FQGNSA. The J segment lost 3 bases and the V segment lost 2 bases, leaving 7 bases of the junction unmatched. The CDR3 here is CASSLRASGHYEQYF. The CDR3 bases are TGTGCCAGCAGCTTAAGAGCTAGCGGACACTACGAGCAGTACTTC.

This chain joins TRBV5-5 and TRBJ1-1; no reliable D call. Germline V gene sequence: CDR1 SGHKS, CDR2 YYEKEE (reference sequence). CDR3 length: 15 amino acids. Deletions cut 1 base from V and 0 bases from J, with 10 bases between. The CDR3 here is CASSLLEGLNTEAFF. The CDR3 DNA reads TGTGCCAGCAGCTTGTTGGAGGGCTTGAACACTGAAGCTTTCTTT.

The rearrangement joins TRBV28 to TRBJ1-2; D is undetermined. Trimming took 5 bases from V and 4 from J, leaving 11 bases between them. Germline CDR1 reads MDHEN; CDR2 reads SYDVKM. This CDR3 region has 13 residues. CDR3 DNA: TGTGCCAGCAGTCTCCTGAGGAGCTATGGCTACACCTTC. This translates into CASSLLRSYGYTF.

The chain recombines TRBV6-4 with TRBJ2-2, with TRBD2 matching over 11 bases. The junction had 3 bases not matched to a gene; V was cut back by 5 bases and J by 1 base. In germline, CDR1 is MRHNA, CDR2 SNTAGT. The CDR3 has 16 amino acids. Written as DNA, the CDR3 is TGTGCCAGCAGTCCACTAGCGGGAGTGAACACCGGGGAGCTGTTTTTT. Translation gives CASSPLAGVNTGELFF.

The chain joins TRBV11-1 to TRBJ1-1; the D is unclear. The V gene's germline CDR1 is SGHAT and CDR2 FQDESV (reference sequence). With 5 bases removed from V and 1 base from J, the gap between germline ends came to 5 bases. The CDR3 totals 12 residues. The CDR3 nucleotides read TGTGCCAGCAGCCGAACGAACACTGAAGCTTTCTTT. Amino acids: CASSRTNTEAFF.

The chain employs TRBV6-6 and TRBJ2-2; unclear D gene. The length of the CDR3 is 14 residues. The germline V gene encodes CDR1 MNHNY and CDR2 SVGAGI (reference sequence). V was cut by 7 bases and J by 0 bases, with 9 bases left in between. CDR3 sequence: CASIKGSNTGELFF. CDR3 coding DNA: TGTGCCAGCATAAAGGGATCGAACACCGGGGAGCTGTTTTTT.

This clone was observed a single time. V usage is TRBV6-6 and J usage is TRBJ1-5; D remains unclear. Germline V lookup: CDR1 MNHNY, CDR2 SVGAGI (reference sequence). V was clipped by 4 bases and J by 3 bases, with 13 bases between them. The CDR3 covers 15 residues. CDR3 bases: TGTGCCAGCAGTTCCCATGGGCAGACCAATCAGCCCCAGCATTTT. Protein sequence: CASSSHGQTNQPQHF.

The chain links TRBV7-9 to TRBJ2-5, with D possibly TRBD1 on 6 matching bases. This CDR3 is 14 amino acids long. V was shortened by 5 bases and J by 3 bases, with 13 bases between the two germline ends. The germline CDR1 and CDR2 sequences are SEHNR and FQNEAQ (reference sequence). This chain's CDR3 is CASSRTADEETQYF. CDR3 DNA: TGTGCCAGCAGCCGGACAGCGGATGAAGAGACCCAGTACTTC. Full variable domain (remainder filled in from reference TRBV7-9 and TRBJ2-5): DTGVSQNPRHKITKRGQNVTFRCDPISEHNRLYWYRQTLGQGPEFLTYFQNEAQLEKSRLLSDRFSAERPKGSFSTLEIQRTEQGDSAMYLCASSRTADEETQYFGPGTRLLVL.

As DNA, the CDR3 is TGTGCCAGCAGTCGGACAGTCAATAGCAATCAGCCCCAGCATTTT. Its translation: CASSRTVNSNQPQHF. This sequence joins TRBV6-1 and TRBJ1-5, with D possibly TRBD1 on 6 matching bases. CDR1 is MNHNS and CDR2 is SASEGT in the germline V gene. The CDR3 sequence is 15 residues long. The V and J ends lost 5 bases and 0 bases respectively, with 11 bases between them.

In its sample, this clone was seen once. The CDR3 sequence is CASRTVSTDTQYF. The CDR3 DNA sequence: TGCGCCAGCAGGACGGTTAGCACAGATACGCAGTATTTT. The chain joins TRBV5-1 to TRBJ2-3, with unresolved D. The germline V and J ends were trimmed by 5 bases and 0 bases, with 7 bases remaining between them. Germline V CDR1 and CDR2: SGHRS, YFSETQ. The CDR3 spans 13 residues.

The rearrangement joins TRBV19 to TRBJ2-1, with 13 bases identical to TRBD2. J gave up 8 bases and V 3 bases, and 7 bases lay outside the gene matches. CDR3 length equals 16 residues. The germline gives CDR1 LNHDA, CDR2 SQIVND (reference sequence). CDR3 sequence (DNA): TGTGCCAGTAGTATCCGAACTAGCGGGAGGGCCCATGAGCAGTTCTTC. Translated, it gives CASSIRTSGRAHEQFF.

The chain carries TRBV29-1 and TRBJ2-7, with 8 positions matching TRBD1. Germline-derived CDR1 and CDR2 are SQVTM and ANQGSEA. Germline trimming cut 2 bases from V and 0 bases from J; bases unmatched to any gene: 3. The CDR3 runs 14 residues. The CDR3 bases are TGCAGCGTTGAACGGACAGGGAGCTCCTACGAGCAGTACTTC. Protein product: CSVERTGSSYEQYF.

J is TRBJ2-3 and V is TRBV6-6; D unresolved. Germline loops: CDR1 MNHNY, CDR2 SVGAGI (reference sequence). There are 11 residues in the CDR3. Trimming removed 7 bases from V and 5 bases from J, with 7 bases in between. CDR3: CASMRLDTQYF. CDR3 nucleotides: TGTGCCAGCATGAGGCTAGATACGCAGTATTTT.

The rearrangement uses TRBV5-1 and TRBJ2-2; 7 positions match TRBD2. This CDR3 region has 16 residues. The germline CDR1 and CDR2 sequences are SGHRS and YFSETQ. Trimming at V came to 1 base and at J to 4 bases, leaving 7 bases not matched to a gene. Here the CDR3 reads CASSLRAGRVTGELFF. Written as DNA, the CDR3 is TGCGCCAGCAGCTTGAGGGCAGGGAGGGTCACCGGGGAGCTGTTTTTT.

This chain links TRBV5-1 with TRBJ2-3, with TRBD2 identical over 7 bases. The CDR3 is 14 residues long. Germline CDR1 is SGHRS and CDR2 is YFSETQ. With V trimmed by 1 base and J by 1 base, 0 bases remained unmatched. CDR3 coding DNA: TGCGCCAGCAGCTTGACTAGCGGCACAGATACGCAGTATTTT. The encoded protein is CASSLTSGTDTQYF.

The V gene is TRBV9, the J gene TRBJ2-2; tentatively, D is TRBD1 (5 bases). The V end lost 0 bases, the J end lost 0 bases, and 9 bases lay between the germline ends. Germline V gene data show CDR1 as SGDLS and CDR2 as YYNGEE. The CDR3 runs to 16 residues. CDR3 region: CASSVGAGTNTGELFF. CDR3 DNA sequence: TGTGCCAGCAGCGTAGGGGCAGGGACGAACACCGGGGAGCTGTTTTTT.

This chain uses TRBV5-4 with TRBJ2-1; 9 nucleotides line up with TRBD1. The CDR3 covers 13 residues. In germline, CDR1 is SGHNT, CDR2 YYREEE (reference sequence). J lost 8 bases, V lost 3 bases, and 3 bases had no gene match. CDR3 residues: CASSSRDRDEQFF. CDR3 bases: TGTGCCAGCAGCTCACGGGACAGGGATGAGCAGTTCTTC.

This rearrangement joins TRBV9 to TRBJ1-1; perhaps TRBD1 as D (6 bases). The germline CDR1 and CDR2 sequences are SGDLS and YYNGEE. Trimming pared 7 bases from V and 4 bases from J, leaving 17 bases between. This CDR3 has 14 residues. The CDR3 reads CASGRDKSTTEAFF. The CDR3 region has the DNA TGTGCCAGCGGTAGGGACAAATCCACCACTGAAGCTTTCTTT.

This chain links TRBV30 with TRBJ2-1; D unresolved. The CDR3 contains 16 residues. V shed 1 base and J shed 4 bases, with 17 bases lying between them. Germline loops: CDR1 GTSNPN, CDR2 SVGIG (reference sequence). CDR3 bases: TGTGCCTGGAGTGCTCCGGATAGTTCCTATTACAATGAGCAGTTCTTC. This codes for CAWSAPDSSYYNEQFF.

The rearrangement uses TRBV2 and TRBJ2-6, with a tentative D call TRBD1 (5 bases). Germline CDR1 and CDR2: SNHLY and FYNNEI. The CDR3 covers 15 residues. V lost 7 bases to trimming and J lost 4 bases, with 14 bases between them. CDR3 coding DNA: TGTGCCAGCAACAAGGGGAACCTGGGGGCCAACGTCCTGACTTTC. Amino acids: CASNKGNLGANVLTF.